Below are 2 T cell receptor beta chains sequenced from a single sample in a study of CD8+ T cells in alopecia areata (dated by TCRdb to 2016 to 2019). Library preparation employed the immunoSEQ multiplex PCR assay. To provide template for TCR sequencing, every sample had RNA extracted and reverse transcribed into cDNA. Not all clones reach the TCRdb copy of this immuneACCESS table, which keeps in-frame sequences only. Checked studies attribute under half of the gap to unresolved V genes and leave the rest unexplained. The data for this sample show 250,000 or so clones, each detected more than once. Together, the top ten hold 1.2% of the sample. Pooled mouse cutaneous lymph node cells were stained for CD4, CD8alpha, NKG2D, NKG2ACE and other markers, then sorted on a BD Influx. The sample was CD4+ T cells sorted from a lymph node. All receptors come from a C3H/HeJ mouse with alopecia areata. With respect to MHC, this strain carries the haplotype H2-k.

Of note for this clone: Genes and germline are mouse. The observed sequence ends 4 residues before the CDR3 terminus, with the missing tail filled in from the germline J gene. Distinct nucleotide sequences in the sample also encode this CDR3. The chain recombines TRBV19 with TRBJ2-3; TRBD1 matches at 8 bases. With 2 bases clipped from V and 1 base from J, the junction kept 3 bases outside the gene matches. The CDR3 sequence is 15 residues long. Germline V gives CDR1 FNHDT, CDR2 SITEND (reference sequence). The chain's CDR3 is CASSIRGRGAETLYF. Partial CDR3 DNA: TGTGCCAGCAGTATCAGGGGGCGCGGTGCAGAA.

This clone was recorded a few times. Gene names are the mouse ones. The CDR3 goes on 4 residues after the read ends, and that part is filled in from the germline J gene. The sample contains more than one DNA sequence encoding this CDR3. V and J are TRBV13-2 and TRBJ2-3; TRBD2 agrees at 12 bases. Germline assignment: CDR1 NNHNN and CDR2 SYGAGS (reference sequence). The CDR3 contains 15 residues. V shed 5 bases, J shed 3 bases, and the junction held 4 bases outside the gene matches. The CDR3 is CASGTGGASAETLYF. The part of the CDR3 DNA that was read is TGTGCCAGCGGGACTGGGGGGGCGTCGGCAGAA.